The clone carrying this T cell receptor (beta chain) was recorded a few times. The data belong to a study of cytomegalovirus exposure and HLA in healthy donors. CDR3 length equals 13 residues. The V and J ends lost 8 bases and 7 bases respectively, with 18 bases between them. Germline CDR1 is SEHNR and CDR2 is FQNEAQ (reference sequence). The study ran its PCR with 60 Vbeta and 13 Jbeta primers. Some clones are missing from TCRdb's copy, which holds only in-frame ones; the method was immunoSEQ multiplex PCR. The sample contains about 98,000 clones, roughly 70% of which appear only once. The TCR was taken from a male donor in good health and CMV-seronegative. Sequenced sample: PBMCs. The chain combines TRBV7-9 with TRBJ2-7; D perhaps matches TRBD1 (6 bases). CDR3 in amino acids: CASSGARAREQYF. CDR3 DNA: TGTGCCAGCTCAGGGGCCCGCGCGAGAGAGCAGTACTTC.